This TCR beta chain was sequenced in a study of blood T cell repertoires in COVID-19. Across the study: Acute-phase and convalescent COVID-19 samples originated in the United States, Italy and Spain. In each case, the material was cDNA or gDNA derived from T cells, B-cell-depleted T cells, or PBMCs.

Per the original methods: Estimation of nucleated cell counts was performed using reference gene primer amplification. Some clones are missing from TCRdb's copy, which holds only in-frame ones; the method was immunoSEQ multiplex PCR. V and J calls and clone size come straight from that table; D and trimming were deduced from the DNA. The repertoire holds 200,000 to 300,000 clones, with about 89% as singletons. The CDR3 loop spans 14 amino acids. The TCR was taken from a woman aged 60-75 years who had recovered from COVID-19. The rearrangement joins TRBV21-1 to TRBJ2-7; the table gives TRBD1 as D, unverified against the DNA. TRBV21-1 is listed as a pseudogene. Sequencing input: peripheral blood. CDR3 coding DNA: TGTGCCAGCGGGGGCGTCGGGCTCGGATACGAGCAGTACTTC. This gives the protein CASGGVGLGYEQYF.